The rows below give T cell receptor beta chains drawn from one sample of a study of identical twins. TCRdb processed the 5' RACE reads anew with MiXCR; each CDR3 protein has one entry. The sample has about 520,000 distinct CDR3 sequences, less than 25% seen once; the top ten hold about 0.93%. This sample was shared with a second study, whose subject was T cells expressing NK-cell markers.

The sequencing sample was made of CD4+ T cells sorted from blood. All receptors come from a woman aged 18-29 years in good health. Both conserved end residues are part of each CDR3. D genes are given only for firm matches. Rows may omit the clone size; those that give it use once, few, many or a size class.

>NA|TRBV4-2|TRBJ2-3|few
CASSQASMAHGDTQYF
TGTGCCAGCAGCCAAGCTTCGATGGCCCACGGGGATACGCAGTATTTT
>NA|TRBV20-1|TRBJ2-7|NA
CSALPLEGGRYEQYF
TGCAGTGCTCTCCCCTTGGAGGGGGGCCGGTACGAGCAGTACTTC
>NA|TRBV7-8|TRBJ1-6|few
CASSLDVLGTSPLHF
TGTGCCAGCAGCTTAGATGTTCTGGGGACTTCACCCCTCCACTTT
>TRBD2|TRBV25-1|TRBJ2-6|NA
CASSATSGVSGANVLTF
TGTGCCAGCAGTGCCACTAGCGGGGTCTCTGGGGCCAACGTCCTGACTTTC
>NA|TRBV14|TRBJ2-1|NA
CASSQGGTNNEQFF
TGTGCCAGCAGCCAAGGAGGCACTAACAATGAGCAGTTCTTC
>NA|TRBV29-1|TRBJ2-6|many
CSVDGVGANVLTF
TGCAGCGTTGATGGGGTCGGGGCCAACGTCCTGACTTTC
>NA|TRBV20-1|TRBJ2-1|few
CSAGQGRGYNEQFF
TGCAGTGCTGGGCAGGGAAGAGGCTACAATGAGCAGTTCTTC
>NA|TRBV6-2/TRBV6-3|TRBJ1-1|few
CASRLGQNTEAFF
TGTGCCAGCAGACTCGGACAGAACACTGAAGCTTTCTTT
>NA|TRBV12-3/TRBV12-4|TRBJ2-5|many
CASAVPPGETQYF
TGTGCCAGCGCCGTCCCTCCCGGAGAGACCCAGTACTTC
>TRBD1|TRBV11-2|TRBJ2-7|NA
CASSPDWDRGRSEQYF
TGTGCCAGCAGCCCCGATTGGGACAGGGGGCGCTCCGAGCAGTACTTC
>TRBD1|TRBV12-3/TRBV12-4|TRBJ1-5|many
CASRYGTGVNQPQHF
TGTGCCAGCAGGTACGGGACAGGGGTGAATCAGCCCCAGCATTTT
>TRBD2|TRBV4-3|TRBJ2-1|few
CASSQRLAGGHEQFF
TGCGCCAGCAGCCAAAGACTAGCGGGAGGGCATGAGCAGTTCTTC
>NA|TRBV7-8|TRBJ2-2|few
CASSFVVETGELFF
TGTGCCAGCAGCTTCGTGGTAGAGACCGGGGAGCTGTTTTTT
>TRBD1|TRBV20-1|TRBJ1-1|few
CSVQGQTNTEAFF
TGCAGCGTACAGGGACAGACAAACACTGAAGCTTTCTTT
>NA|TRBV7-2|TRBJ2-5|few
CASSSFTTGAQYF
TGTGCCAGCAGCTCATTCACAACGGGGGCCCAGTACTTC
>NA|TRBV12-3/TRBV12-4|TRBJ1-1|NA
CASSSFDTEAFF
TGTGCCAGCAGTTCGTTTGACACTGAAGCTTTCTTT
>NA|TRBV29-1|TRBJ2-1|NA
CSVEGQGSSYNEQFF
TGCAGCGTTGAAGGTCAGGGCTCATCCTACAATGAGCAGTTCTTC
>NA|TRBV15|TRBJ2-7|many
CATSKGTPSGQYF
TGTGCCACCAGCAAAGGGACTCCCTCGGGGCAGTACTTC
>NA|TRBV29-1|TRBJ2-1|many
CSASQDYNEQFF
TGCAGCGCTTCGCAGGACTACAATGAGCAGTTCTTC
>NA|TRBV10-3|TRBJ2-4|few
CAISESMNIQYF
TGTGCCATCAGTGAGTCAATGAACATTCAGTACTTC
>TRBD2|TRBV20-1|TRBJ2-5|few
CSARVASGVQETQYF
TGCAGTGCTAGAGTGGCTAGCGGGGTGCAGGAGACCCAGTACTTC
>NA|TRBV11-3|TRBJ1-1|NA
CASSPRGPNTEAFF
TGTGCCAGCAGCCCCAGGGGCCCGAACACTGAAGCTTTCTTT
>NA|TRBV20-1|TRBJ1-5|few
CSAGGRPDQPQHF
TGCAGTGCGGGGGGACGGCCTGATCAGCCCCAGCATTTT
>NA|TRBV12-3/TRBV12-4|TRBJ2-7|NA
CASSWSPNYAQYF
TGTGCCAGCAGTTGGTCGCCAAACTACGCGCAGTACTTC